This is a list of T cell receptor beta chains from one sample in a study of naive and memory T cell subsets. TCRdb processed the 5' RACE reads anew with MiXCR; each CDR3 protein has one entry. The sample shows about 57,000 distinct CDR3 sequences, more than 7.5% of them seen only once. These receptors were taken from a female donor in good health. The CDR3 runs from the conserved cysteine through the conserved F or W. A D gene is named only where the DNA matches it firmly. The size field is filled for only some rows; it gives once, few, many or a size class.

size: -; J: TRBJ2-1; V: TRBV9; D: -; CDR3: CASSVSSSYNEQFF; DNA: TGTGCCAGCAGCGTATCTAGCTCCTACAATGAGCAGTTCTTC
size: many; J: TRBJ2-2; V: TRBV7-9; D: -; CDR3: CASSFHRFTNTGELFF; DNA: TGTGCCAGCAGCTTCCACCGGTTTACGAACACCGGGGAGCTGTTTTTT
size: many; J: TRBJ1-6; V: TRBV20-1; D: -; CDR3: CSARQSSYNSPLHF; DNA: TGCAGTGCTAGACAGAGCTCCTATAATTCACCCCTCCACTTT
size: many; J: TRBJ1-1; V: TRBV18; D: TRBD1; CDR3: CASSLQGGRTEAFF; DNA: TGTGCCAGCTCATTGCAGGGGGGTAGAACTGAAGCTTTCTTT
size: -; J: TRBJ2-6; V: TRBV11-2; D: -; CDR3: CASSYPTGANVLTF; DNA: TGTGCCAGCAGCTACCCAACCGGGGCCAACGTCCTGACTTTC
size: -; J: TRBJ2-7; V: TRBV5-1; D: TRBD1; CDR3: CASSSRGQDYEQYF; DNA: TGCGCCAGCAGCTCCCGGGGACAGGACTACGAGCAGTACTTC
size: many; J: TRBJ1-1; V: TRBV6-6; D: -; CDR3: CASSYGNRALNTEAFF; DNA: TGTGCCAGCAGTTACGGTAACAGGGCATTGAACACTGAAGCTTTCTTT
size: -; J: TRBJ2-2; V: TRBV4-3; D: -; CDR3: CAGSHQTSSAGELFF; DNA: TGCGCCGGCAGCCATCAGACAAGTTCTGCCGGGGAGCTGTTTTTT
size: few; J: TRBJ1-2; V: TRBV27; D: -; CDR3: CASSLLDGYGYTF; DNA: TGTGCCAGCAGTTTACTAGACGGCTATGGCTACACCTTC
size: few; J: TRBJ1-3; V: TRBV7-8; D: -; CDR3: CASSLGANSGNTIYF; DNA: TGTGCCAGCAGCTTAGGGGCTAACTCTGGAAACACCATATATTTT
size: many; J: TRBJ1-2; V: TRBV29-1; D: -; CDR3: CSVEPGGGYGYTF; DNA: TGCAGCGTTGAGCCCGGGGGCGGGTATGGCTACACCTTC
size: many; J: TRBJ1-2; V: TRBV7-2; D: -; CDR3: CASSSAGGRGVYGYTF; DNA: TGTGCCAGCAGCTCAGCGGGGGGGCGGGGAGTCTATGGCTACACCTTC
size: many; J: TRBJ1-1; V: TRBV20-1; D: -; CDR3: CSAEDPRRREGLF; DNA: TGCAGTGCTGAGGACCCCCGGCGAAGAGAAGGGCTCTTT
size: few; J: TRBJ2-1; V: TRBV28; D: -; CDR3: CASSRGTANEQFF; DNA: TGTGCCAGCAGTCGGGGGACTGCCAATGAGCAGTTCTTC
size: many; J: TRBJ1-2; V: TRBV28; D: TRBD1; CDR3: CASSLRTAGTGSRDTF; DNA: TGTGCCAGCAGCCTTCGGACAGCCGGGACAGGGAGTAGGGACACCTTC
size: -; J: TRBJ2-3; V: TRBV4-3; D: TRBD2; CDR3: CASSPGLAASTDTQYF; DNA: TGCGCCAGCAGCCCCGGACTAGCGGCGAGCACAGATACGCAGTATTTT
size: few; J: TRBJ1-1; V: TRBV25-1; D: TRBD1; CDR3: CASSRQGAAEAFF; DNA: TGTGCCAGCAGTCGACAGGGAGCCGCTGAAGCTTTCTTT
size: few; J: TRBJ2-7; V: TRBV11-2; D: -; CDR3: CASSLWGTSHEQYF; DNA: TGTGCCAGCAGCTTATGGGGCACATCGCACGAGCAGTACTTC
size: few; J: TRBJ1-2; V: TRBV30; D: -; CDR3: CAWRRHPINYGYTF; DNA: TGTGCCTGGAGAAGACACCCGATTAACTATGGCTACACCTTC
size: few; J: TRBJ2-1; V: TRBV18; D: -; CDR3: CASSDNQGFKEQFF; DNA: TGTGCCAGCTCAGACAACCAGGGTTTTAAGGAGCAGTTCTTC
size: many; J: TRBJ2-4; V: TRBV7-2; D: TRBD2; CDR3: CASSSGLAGAGKNIQYF; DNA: TGTGCCAGCAGCTCTGGACTAGCGGGGGCCGGCAAAAACATTCAGTACTTC
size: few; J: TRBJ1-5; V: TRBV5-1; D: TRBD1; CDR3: CASSLGTGGIDQPQHF; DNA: TGCGCCAGCAGCTTAGGGACAGGGGGTATTGATCAGCCCCAGCATTTT
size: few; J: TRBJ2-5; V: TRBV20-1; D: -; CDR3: CSARDVGHQETQYF; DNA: TGCAGTGCTAGAGATGTGGGGCATCAAGAGACCCAGTACTTC
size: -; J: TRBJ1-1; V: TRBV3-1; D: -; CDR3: CASSQGDLNTEAFF; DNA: TGTGCCAGCAGCCAAGGGGACCTGAACACTGAAGCTTTCTTT
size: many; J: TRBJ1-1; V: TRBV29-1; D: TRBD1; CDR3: CSVAPGQGMNTEAFF; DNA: TGCAGCGTTGCTCCGGGACAGGGCATGAACACTGAAGCTTTCTTT
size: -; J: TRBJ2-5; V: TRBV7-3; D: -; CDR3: CASSLNPASKTQYF; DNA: TGTGCCAGCAGCTTAAACCCGGCCTCGAAGACCCAGTACTTC
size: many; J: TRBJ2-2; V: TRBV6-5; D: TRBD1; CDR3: CANSPATGAPGELFF; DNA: TGTGCCAACAGTCCGGCGACAGGGGCCCCCGGGGAGCTGTTTTTT
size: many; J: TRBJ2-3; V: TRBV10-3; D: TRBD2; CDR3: CAISTSTSGADTQYF; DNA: TGTGCCATCAGTACTTCGACTAGCGGGGCGGATACGCAGTATTTT
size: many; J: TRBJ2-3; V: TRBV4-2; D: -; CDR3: CASNPTGALTDTQYF; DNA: TGTGCCAGCAACCCCACCGGGGCTCTCACAGATACGCAGTATTTT
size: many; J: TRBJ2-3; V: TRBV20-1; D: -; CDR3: CSAGTSGDADTQYF; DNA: TGCAGTGCTGGGACAAGCGGGGACGCAGATACGCAGTATTTT
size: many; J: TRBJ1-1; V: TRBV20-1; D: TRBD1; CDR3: CSASIQGRWDTEAFF; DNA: TGCAGTGCTAGTATACAGGGGCGTTGGGACACTGAAGCTTTCTTT
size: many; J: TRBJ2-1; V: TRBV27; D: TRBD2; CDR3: CATKSGGVRHNEQFF; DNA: TGTGCCACCAAGAGCGGGGGGGTACGACACAATGAGCAGTTCTTC
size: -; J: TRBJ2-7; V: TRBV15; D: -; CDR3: CATSRDRSYEQYF; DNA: TGTGCCACCAGCAGAGATCGCTCCTACGAGCAGTACTTC
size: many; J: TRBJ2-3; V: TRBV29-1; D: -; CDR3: CSVERPGTDTQYF; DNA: TGCAGCGTTGAGCGGCCCGGCACAGATACGCAGTATTTT
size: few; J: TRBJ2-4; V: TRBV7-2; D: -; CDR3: CASSLEYGLAKNIQYF; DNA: TGTGCCAGCAGCTTAGAATACGGCTTAGCCAAAAACATTCAGTACTTC
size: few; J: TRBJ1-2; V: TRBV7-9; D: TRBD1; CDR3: CASSSGDRAHRGDTF; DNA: TGTGCCAGCAGCTCAGGGGACAGGGCGCATCGTGGCGACACCTTC
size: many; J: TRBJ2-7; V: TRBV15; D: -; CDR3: CATSRGSQGSYEQYF; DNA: TGTGCCACCAGCAGAGGGTCGCAGGGATCCTACGAGCAGTACTTC
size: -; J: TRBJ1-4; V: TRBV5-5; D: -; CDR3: CASSVITEKLFF; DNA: TGTGCCAGCAGCGTTATAACTGAAAAACTGTTTTTT
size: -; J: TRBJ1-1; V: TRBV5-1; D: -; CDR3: CASSFAGQNTEAFF; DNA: TGCGCCAGCAGCTTCGCAGGGCAGAACACTGAAGCTTTCTTT
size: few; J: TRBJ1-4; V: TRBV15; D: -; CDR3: CATASGLANEKLFF; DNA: TGTGCCACGGCCTCGGGGCTGGCTAATGAAAAACTGTTTTTT
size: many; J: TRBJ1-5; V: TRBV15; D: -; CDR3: CATSRDPAGVKGQPQHF; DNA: TGTGCCACCAGCAGAGACCCTGCAGGGGTAAAGGGGCAGCCCCAGCATTTT
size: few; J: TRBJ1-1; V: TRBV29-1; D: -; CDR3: CSVENKGRNTEAFF; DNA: TGCAGCGTTGAAAATAAAGGGAGGAACACTGAAGCTTTCTTT
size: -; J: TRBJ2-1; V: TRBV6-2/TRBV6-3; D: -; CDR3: CASSYNPGGENEQFF; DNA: TGTGCCAGCAGTTACAACCCAGGGGGGGAGAATGAGCAGTTCTTC
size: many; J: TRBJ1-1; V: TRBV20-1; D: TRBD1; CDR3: CSARDKGQGAEAFF; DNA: TGCAGTGCTAGAGATAAGGGACAGGGGGCTGAAGCTTTCTTT
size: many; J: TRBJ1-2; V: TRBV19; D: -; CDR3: CASSFRSTYGYTF; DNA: TGTGCCAGTAGTTTCCGTAGCACCTATGGCTACACCTTC
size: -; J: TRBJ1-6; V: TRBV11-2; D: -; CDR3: CASSSSGSYSPLHF; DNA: TGTGCCAGCAGTTCCTCAGGAAGTTATTCACCCCTCCACTTT
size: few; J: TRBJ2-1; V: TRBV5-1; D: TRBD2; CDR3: CASSSGGADDEQFF; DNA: TGCGCCAGCAGCTCCGGGGGGGCCGACGATGAGCAGTTCTTC
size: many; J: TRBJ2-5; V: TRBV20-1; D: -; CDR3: CSARAPQRPETQYF; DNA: TGCAGTGCTAGAGCCCCTCAGCGACCAGAGACCCAGTACTTC